This T cell receptor beta chain emerged from a study of STAT3 mutations in large granular lymphocyte leukemia. To note about this clone: No antigen is known for it.

Study results and caveats: In T-cell large granular lymphocyte leukemia, about half of patients showed multiple immunodominant subclonotypes. Suggested: STAT3 mutation was not the ancestral event for these clonal expansions.

TCRbeta libraries averaged around 39,000 productive templates per sample. Here immunoSEQ multiplex PCR was the method, and the copy in TCRdb shows in-frame clones only, minus some. Of more than 9,000 clones in the sample, 45% to 65% are singletons; the top ten hold around 8.5%. The sequenced sample consisted of peripheral blood mononuclear cells. The sequence was collected from a boy aged 10-17 years with T-cell large granular lymphocyte leukemia. Some clones in this sample may be carry-over from other donors' samples.

CDR3 amino acids: CASSAQGQETQYF. CDR3 coding DNA: TGTGCCAGCAGCGCACAGGGTCAAGAGACCCAGTACTTC. The chain carries TRBV28 and TRBJ2-5; TRBD1 is a possible D gene (6 bases). The germline CDR1 and CDR2 sequences are MDHEN and SYDVKM. This CDR3 is built from 13 residues. Deletions cut 6 bases from V and 2 bases from J, with 10 bases between.